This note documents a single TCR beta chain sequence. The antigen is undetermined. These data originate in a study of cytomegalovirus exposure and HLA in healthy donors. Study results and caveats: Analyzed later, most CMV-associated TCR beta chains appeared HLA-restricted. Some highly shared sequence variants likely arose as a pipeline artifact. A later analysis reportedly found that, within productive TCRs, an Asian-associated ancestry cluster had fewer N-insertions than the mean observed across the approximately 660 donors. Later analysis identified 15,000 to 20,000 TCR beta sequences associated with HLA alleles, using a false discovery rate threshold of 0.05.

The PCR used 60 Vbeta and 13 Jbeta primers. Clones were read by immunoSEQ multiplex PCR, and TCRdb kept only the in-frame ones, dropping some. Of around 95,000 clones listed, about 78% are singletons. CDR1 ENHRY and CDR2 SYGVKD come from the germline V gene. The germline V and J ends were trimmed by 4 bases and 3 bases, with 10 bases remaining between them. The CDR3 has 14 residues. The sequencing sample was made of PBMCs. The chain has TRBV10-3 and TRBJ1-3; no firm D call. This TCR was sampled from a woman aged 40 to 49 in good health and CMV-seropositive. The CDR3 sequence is CAISVSAVGNTIYF. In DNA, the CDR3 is TGTGCCATCAGTGTTAGCGCTGTTGGAAACACCATATATTTT.